These 2 T cell receptor beta chains were sequenced from one sample in a study of cytomegalovirus exposure and HLA in healthy donors. Both 60 Vbeta primers and 13 Jbeta primers went into the PCR. Profiled with immunoSEQ multiplex PCR; TCRdb holds only in-frame clones, not every one. The sample consists of about 140,000 clones, roughly four fifths of them appearing once. The sample was PBMCs. These receptors were taken from a young man in good health and CMV-seropositive.

The J gene is TRBJ2-3, the V gene TRBV6-5; 8 bases line up with TRBD2. Germline lookup yields CDR1 MNHEY and CDR2 SVGAGI. This CDR3 has 15 residues. The V gene end was trimmed by 5 bases and the J gene end by 0 bases; junction bases not matched to a gene: 4. The CDR3 DNA follows: TGTGCCAGCAGTCCGACTAGCGCTAGCACAGATACGCAGTATTTT. Amino acids: CASSPTSASTDTQYF.

The gene calls are TRBV18 and TRBJ2-5; perhaps TRBD1 as D (6 bases). Germline V gene data show CDR1 as KGHSH and CDR2 as LQKENI. Trimming took 4 bases from V and 1 from J, leaving 13 bases between them. The length of the CDR3 is 15 residues. The CDR3 DNA follows: TGTGCCAGCTCACGACCCGGGACACCCCAAGAGACCCAGTACTTC. Its translation: CASSRPGTPQETQYF.